Following are 26 T cell receptor beta chains from one sample sequenced in a study of coeliac disease (dated by TCRdb to about 2022). The receptor library was made with the immunoSEQ multiplex PCR assay. As stored in TCRdb, this immuneACCESS dataset retains in-frame rearrangements with V and J assigned. A fraction of the clones does not appear; measured against another copy, unresolved V genes explain less than half of the discrepancy, and the remainder lacks a known reason. The sample contains fewer than 4,500 clones, about 70% of them found a single time. The ten largest make up 7% to 9% of the sample. Sequences were obtained from intraepithelial lymphocytes from the gut. The sample's cell subset or site label is to be understood as: intraepithelial cell (IEC) fraction of small intestinal biopsy. Receptors originate from a man under 40 with celiac disease.

The gene calls are TRBV4-1 and TRBJ1-5; D unresolved. The V end lost 5 bases, the J end lost 0 bases, and 8 bases lay between the germline ends. Germline V lookup: CDR1 MGHRA, CDR2 YSYEKL. This CDR3 is 14 amino acids long. The DNA of the CDR3 is TGCGCCAGCAGCTGGCGGGATAGCAATCAGCCCCAGCATTTT. It specifies CASSWRDSNQPQHF.

The genes are TRBV7-9 and TRBJ1-6; 7 bases map to TRBD1. CDR1 and CDR2 (germline): SEHNR, FQNEAQ (reference sequence). The CDR3 runs to 15 residues. V shed 3 bases and J 7 bases; nucleotides not matched to a gene: 6. The CDR3 DNA sequence: TGTGCCAGCAGCTTGGTCAGGGGGATAAATTCACCCCTCCACTTT. Protein: CASSLVRGINSPLHF.

This clone was detected only a few times. V and J are TRBV30 and TRBJ2-1; D ambiguous. The V end was cut by 1 base, the J end by 4 bases, with 11 bases between. This CDR3 comprises 14 residues. Per germline, CDR1 GTSNPN and CDR2 SVGIG (reference sequence). CDR3 coding DNA: TGTGCCTGGAGTGAAGGTGGGCTGTACAATGAGCAGTTCTTC. Protein product: CAWSEGGLYNEQFF.

This clone was seen only a few times. The chain recombines TRBV10-3 with TRBJ2-1, with 12 bases fitting TRBD1. Germline CDR1 ENHRY, CDR2 SYGVKD. This CDR3 comprises 14 residues. V lost 10 bases, J lost 6 bases, and 7 bases stayed unmatched. This CDR3 is CATAGTGGFNEQFF. In DNA, the CDR3 is TGTGCCACCGCCGGGACAGGGGGCTTCAATGAGCAGTTCTTC.

This clone was seen once. CDR3 sequence: CASSSTGAQETQYF. The CDR3 coding sequence is TGTGCCAGCAGCTCGACAGGGGCCCAAGAGACCCAGTACTTC. This chain uses TRBV13 with TRBJ2-5, with TRBD1 matching over 8 bases. Germline CDR1 and CDR2: PRHDT and FYEKMQ (reference sequence). The CDR3 covers 14 residues. Trimming cost V 4 bases and J 1 base; bases outside gene matches: 2.

The chain carries TRBV5-1 and TRBJ1-2; 7 bases are a match to TRBD1. Germline lookup yields CDR1 SGHRS and CDR2 YFSETQ. V lost 1 base to trimming and J lost 4 bases; unmatched junction nucleotides: 4. The CDR3 consists of 14 residues. The CDR3 loop is CASSLPGQTYGYTF. The CDR3 DNA follows: TGCGCCAGCAGCTTGCCGGGACAGACCTATGGCTACACCTTC.

This chain connects TRBV18 to TRBJ2-6, with D unresolved. The CDR3 extends over 15 amino acids. Per the germline V gene, CDR1 is KGHSH and CDR2 is LQKENI. The V end was cut by 5 bases, the J end by 0 bases, with 8 bases between. The CDR3 nucleotides read TGTGCCAGCTCAACGTTCAGCTCTGGGGCCAACGTCCTGACTTTC. Protein product: CASSTFSSGANVLTF.

This chain joins TRBV27 and TRBJ2-7; perhaps TRBD1 as D (5 bases). Trimming took 3 bases from V and 5 from J, leaving 14 bases between them. Germline lookup yields CDR1 MNHEY and CDR2 SMNVEV (reference sequence). The CDR3 has 14 amino acids. The CDR3 spells CASSLGRFYHEQYF. For the CDR3, the DNA is TGTGCCAGCAGTTTGGGGCGGTTTTACCACGAGCAGTACTTC.

This chain connects TRBV10-3 to TRBJ1-2; TRBD1 matches 7 bases. There are 14 residues in the CDR3. Losses at the gene ends were 6 bases for V and 7 bases for J; bases not matched to a gene: 11. The germline CDR1 and CDR2 sequences are ENHRY and SYGVKD. The DNA for the CDR3 is TGTGCCATCAGATGGGACAGCCTCGGGGGTGGCTACACCTTC. Translating gives CAIRWDSLGGGYTF.

The genes are TRBV21-1 and TRBJ1-6. TRBV21-1 is flagged as a pseudogene. CDR3 length: 18 amino acids. CDR3 in amino acids: CASRKVLAHIHHNSPLHF. The CDR3 region has the DNA TGTGCCAGCAGGAAAGTATTAGCACACATACATCATAATTCACCCCTCCACTTT.

The chain couples TRBV19 to TRBJ2-1; a weak D match, TRBD1 (5 bases). Trimming stripped 10 bases from V and 1 base from J, with 14 bases between. Germline V gives CDR1 LNHDA, CDR2 SQIVND (reference sequence). This CDR3 region has 14 residues. The CDR3 sequence is CATSRDNSYNEQFF. DNA of the CDR3: TGTGCCACTTCCAGGGATAATTCCTACAATGAGCAGTTCTTC. Full variable domain (rest looked up from reference TRBV19 and TRBJ2-1): DGGITQSPKYLFRKEGQNVTLSCEQNLNHDAMYWYRQDPGQGLRLIYYSQIVNDFQKGDIAEGYSVSREKKESFPLTVTSAQKNPTAFYLCATSRDNSYNEQFFGPGTRLTVL.

The V call is TRBV2, the J call TRBJ2-2, with D possibly TRBD1 on 5 matching bases. The CDR3 consists of 15 residues. Germline-derived CDR1 and CDR2 are SNHLY and FYNNEI. V was shortened by 4 bases and J by 5 bases, with 14 bases between the two germline ends. CDR3 DNA sequence: TGTGCCAGCAGTGGGCAGGGTAGTTCAACCGGGGAGCTGTTTTTT. The encoded protein is CASSGQGSSTGELFF. Looking up the rest from reference TRBV2 and TRBJ2-2 gives the full variable domain: EPEVTQTPSHQVTQMGQEVILRCVPISNHLYFYWYRQILGQKVEFLVSFYNNEISEKSEIFDDQFSVERPDGSNFTLKIRSTKLEDSAMYFCASSGQGSSTGELFFGEGSRLTVL.

The table lists this clone with a few counts. CDR3 sequence reads: CASSLIRGVEAFF. The CDR3 bases are TGTGCCAGCAGCTTAATACGGGGTGTGGAAGCTTTCTTT. The V gene is TRBV7-3, the J gene TRBJ1-1; D remains ambiguous. V shed 1 base and J shed 8 bases, with 11 bases lying between them. The CDR3 covers 13 residues. CDR1 is SGHTA and CDR2 is FQGTGA in the germline V gene.

The CDR3 spells CASSVVAGEQFF. CDR3 DNA sequence: TGTGCCAGCAGCGTAGTAGCGGGGGAGCAGTTCTTC. J is TRBJ2-1 and V is TRBV9; 8 bases align to TRBD2. The J segment lost 10 bases and the V segment lost 0 bases, leaving 0 bases of the junction unmatched. The CDR3 extends over 12 amino acids. Germline CDR1 and CDR2: SGDLS and YYNGEE.

The sample holds one count of this clone. The chain recombines TRBV5-4 with TRBJ2-2; maybe TRBD1 (5 bases). V was trimmed by 2 bases and J by 3 bases, leaving 14 bases between them. The CDR3 is made up of 16 amino acids. The germline CDR1 and CDR2 sequences are SGHNT and YYREEE (reference sequence). Written as DNA, the CDR3 is TGTGCCAGCAGCTTCGTGGAAGGGGTGGACACCGGGGAGCTGTTTTTT. Its translation is CASSFVEGVDTGELFF.

The genes are TRBV6-6 and TRBJ2-3, with 12 bases identical to TRBD2. Losses at the gene ends were 4 bases for V and 2 bases for J; bases not matched to a gene: 4. This CDR3 has 16 residues. Germline loops: CDR1 MNHNY, CDR2 SVGAGI (reference sequence). CDR3 in amino acids: CASSFGLAGNTDTQYF. DNA of the CDR3: TGTGCCAGCAGTTTCGGACTAGCGGGGAACACAGATACGCAGTATTTT.

J is TRBJ2-2 and V is TRBV4-2, with D tentatively TRBD2 (6 bases). Germline assignment: CDR1 LGHNA and CDR2 YNFKEQ. The CDR3 is 14 amino acids. V was shortened by 1 base and J by 7 bases, with 10 bases between the two germline ends. DNA of the CDR3: TGTGCCAGCAGCCAAGTCGGGAGTGGCGGGGAGCTGTTTTTT. Its protein is CASSQVGSGGELFF.

This clone was observed once. This rearrangement joins TRBV23-1 to TRBJ1-3; tentative D call: TRBD1 (6 bases). TRBV23-1 is an ORF, and what it does is uncertain. The germline V and J ends were trimmed by 7 bases and 7 bases, with 11 bases remaining between them. CDR3 length: 12 amino acids. The CDR3 coding sequence is TGCGCCAGCACCTACAGGGTCAACACCATATATTTT. This gives the protein CASTYRVNTIYF.

The gene calls are TRBV19 and TRBJ1-1, with 8 bases aligning to TRBD1. Trimming cost V 5 bases and J 3 bases; bases outside gene matches: 11. Germline-derived CDR1 and CDR2 are LNHDA and SQIVND (reference sequence). The CDR3 is made up of 16 amino acids. DNA of the CDR3: TGTGCCAGTAGTGTAATCTTCAGGGGGCCCTACACTGAAGCTTTCTTT. Residues: CASSVIFRGPYTEAFF.

The rearrangement joins TRBV11-2 to TRBJ1-2; 10 nucleotides match TRBD1. Per germline, CDR1 SGHAT and CDR2 FQNNGV. The J segment lost 9 bases and the V segment lost 3 bases, leaving 7 bases of the junction unmatched. This CDR3 is 14 amino acids long. CDR3 sequence: CASSFGQGGISYTF. CDR3 nucleotide sequence: TGTGCCAGCAGCTTTGGACAGGGGGGGATTAGCTACACCTTC.

The sample holds a few counts of this clone. At one end, the junction sequence differs from germline, possibly due to a read error. This chain uses TRBV30 with TRBJ1-1; possibly TRBD1 for D (6 bases). From germline, CDR1 is GTSNPN and CDR2 SVGIG (reference sequence). This CDR3 is built from 13 residues. The CDR3 sequence is CAWTGTTNTKAFF. As DNA, the CDR3 is TGTGCCTGGACCGGGACAACGAACACTAAAGCTTTCTTT.

J is TRBJ2-5 and V is TRBV5-1, with D possibly matching TRBD2 (5 bases). Germline V lookup: CDR1 SGHRS, CDR2 YFSETQ. V lost 0 bases and J 4 bases, leaving 13 bases between the germline ends. The CDR3 has 15 residues. CDR3 in amino acids: CASSLAHLARETQYF. CDR3 DNA sequence: TGCGCCAGCAGCTTGGCCCATCTAGCTCGAGAGACCCAGTACTTC.

The rearrangement uses TRBV23-1 and TRBJ2-7; possible D gene TRBD1, 6 bases. TRBV23-1 is reported as an ORF; its role is uncertain. V dropped 6 bases and J dropped 4 bases, with 10 bases sitting between them. The CDR3 runs to 12 residues. As DNA, the CDR3 is TGCGCCAGCAGCGACAGGAGTTACGAGCAGTACTTC. Protein sequence: CASSDRSYEQYF.

This clone appeared a few times. This sequence joins TRBV6-6 and TRBJ1-2; D remains unclear. Deletions cut 8 bases from V and 4 bases from J, with 14 bases between. CDR1 MNHNY and CDR2 SVGAGI come from the germline V gene (reference sequence). The CDR3 runs 13 residues. CDR3 bases: TGTGCCAGCTGCCAGCGTGTGACCTATGGCTACACCTTC. Translating it yields CASCQRVTYGYTF.

This chain connects TRBV27 to TRBJ1-2; weak D call: TRBD1 (5 bases). V dropped 7 bases and J dropped 7 bases, with 19 bases sitting between them. The CDR3 length is 14 residues. CDR1 MNHEY and CDR2 SMNVEV come from the germline V gene (reference sequence). The CDR3 DNA follows: TGTGCCAGCACCCTCTCGGGGGGGTCGGGTGGCTACACCTTC. The encoded protein is CASTLSGGSGGYTF.

The chain combines TRBV4-3 with TRBJ2-1; 8 nucleotides match TRBD2. The CDR3 has 16 amino acids. After removal of 0 bases from V and 8 bases from J, the junction contained 9 bases not matched to a gene. The germline V gene has CDR1 LGHNA and CDR2 YSLEER. The CDR3 sequence: CASSQDLGTSRHEQFF. As DNA, the CDR3 is TGCGCCAGCAGCCAAGATTTGGGGACTAGTCGTCATGAGCAGTTCTTC.